This T cell receptor beta chain was recorded in a study of cytomegalovirus exposure and HLA in healthy donors. PCR involved 60 Vbeta and 13 Jbeta primers. Generated by immunoSEQ multiplex PCR, the TCRdb table keeps only in-frame clones and is missing some. The sample holds 140,000 or so clones, around four fifths seen once. CDR1 and CDR2 (germline): SGHVS, FQNEAQ. V lost 5 bases to trimming and J lost 3 bases, with 4 bases between them. The CDR3 has 11 amino acids. The genes are TRBV7-8 and TRBJ2-5; D is unresolved. Sequenced: PBMCs. This receptor was identified in a boy younger than 10 in good health and CMV-seronegative. As DNA, the CDR3 is TGTGCCAGCAGCGTTAAAGAGACCCAGTACTTC. This codes for CASSVKETQYF.